The sequence of this T cell receptor (beta chain) was determined in a study of neurological immune-mediated disorders. Regarding the study as a whole: HTLV-1-associated myelopathy showed the most TCR clonal expansion; multiple sclerosis the least, below healthy controls. The study phylogenetically grouped the repertoires of 18 of 34 multiple sclerosis patients into one related-CDR3 cluster, a possible signature. None of the CDR3 amino acid sequences of expanded clones were shared across subjects, and this suggested private repertoires in all groups.

The junction had 8 bases not matched to a gene; V was cut back by 0 bases and J by 7 bases. The CDR3 spans 14 residues. Per the germline V gene, CDR1 is DFQATT and CDR2 is SNEGSKA (reference sequence). This clonotype was detected ten times or more. What it binds is unknown. MiXCR was run by TCRdb on the 5' RACE reads, yielding one entry per CDR3 protein. The sample holds about 82,000 distinct CDR3 sequences, about 2.5% seen once. A total of 2 million PBMCs stored at -80 degrees C provided the unsorted libraries. The clonotype comes from a woman aged 25 to 39 with multiple sclerosis. This chain joins TRBV20-1 and TRBJ2-7; 8 bases match TRBD1. Material: PBMCs. The CDR3 nucleotides read TGCAGTGCTAGAGATGGGGCAGGGGGCTTTGAGCAGTACTTC. Amino acid sequence: CSARDGAGGFEQYF.